A selection of T cell receptor beta chains follows, all from one sample in a study of cytomegalovirus exposure and HLA in healthy donors. Sequencing was performed with immunoSEQ multiplex PCR; in TCRdb, only in-frame clones are kept and a portion is missing. Of 150,000 to 200,000 clones detected, more than 60% appear once; the ten largest clones hold 3.7%. The sequenced material came from PBMCs. Receptor source: an older woman in good health and CMV-seropositive. The CDR3 runs from the conserved cysteine through the conserved F or W. The order of the fields is clone size, D gene, J gene, V gene, CDR3 DNA, CDR3 protein. The D gene is left open where the match is weak. The size of a clone is reported for some rows only, either as once, few or many, or as a class for expanded clones.

>-|-|TRBJ2-6|TRBV29-1
TGCAGCGTCTACGGCGGGGAGGGGGTCTCTGGGGCCAACGGCCTGACTTTC
CSVYGGEGVSGANGLTF
>-|-|TRBJ2-4|TRBV5-1
TGCGCCAGCAGCTTCGTAGGGGAAAAAAACAGTCAGTACTTC
CASSFVGEKNSQYF
>few|TRBD1|TRBJ2-1|TRBV30
TGTGCCTGTCACCTTCCGGGACAGCCTTACAATGAGCAGTTCTTC
CACHLPGQPYNEQFF
>-|-|TRBJ1-5|TRBV21-1
TGTGCCAGCAGCATTGGCCTGTGGGACAGGGGGAATCAGCCCCAGCATTTT
CASSIGLWDRGNQPQHF
>-|-|TRBJ1-1|TRBV6-6
TGTGCCAGCAGTTACCCAGGTGATGCTTTCTTT
CASSYPGDAFF
>-|-|TRBJ2-7|TRBV15
TGTGCCACCAGCAGAGATCTGAGCGGCCACTACGAGCAGTACTTC
CATSRDLSGHYEQYF
>-|TRBD2|TRBJ2-2|TRBV14
TGTGCCAGCATGAGCGGGGAAACCGGGGAGCTGTTTTTT
CASMSGETGELFF
>-|-|TRBJ2-1|TRBV7-3
TGTGCCAGCAGCTTACTCAGCGGATACAATGAGCAGTTCTTC
CASSLLSGYNEQFF
>-|-|TRBJ1-1|TRBV5-5
TGTGCCAGCAGCTATAATCCTGCCAGGGGAGGGACTGAAGCTTTCTTT
CASSYNPARGGTEAFF
>-|-|TRBJ1-2|TRBV28
TGTGCCAGCAGTTTGGGGGCAGTAAATGGCTACACCTTC
CASSLGAVNGYTF
>-|TRBD1|TRBJ1-5|TRBV6-1
TGTGCCAGCAGTGGCCTCCCGGGACAGGGGAGTCAGCCCCAGCATTTT
CASSGLPGQGSQPQHF
>-|TRBD2|TRBJ2-7|TRBV5-6
TGTGCCAGCAGCTTGAAAGGAAGCGGGAGCTCCCCCTACGAGCAGTACTTC
CASSLKGSGSSPYEQYF
>once|-|TRBJ2-3|TRBV11-2
TGTGCCAGCAGCTTAGAGGGCGTCTCGATCCGCACAGATACGCAGTATTTT
CASSLEGVSIRTDTQYF
>-|TRBD2|TRBJ2-7|TRBV27
TGTGCCAGCAGCCCGGGACTAGCGGGAGACTCCTACGAGCAGTACTTC
CASSPGLAGDSYEQYF
>few|TRBD1|TRBJ1-5|TRBV5-1
TGCGCCAGCAGTTTCGACAGGGGGGATCAGCCCCAGCATTTT
CASSFDRGDQPQHF
>-|-|TRBJ2-5|TRBV7-8
TGTGCCAGCAGCTTATCCGTAGCAGGGTACCAAGAGACCCAGTACTTC
CASSLSVAGYQETQYF
>-|-|TRBJ1-5|TRBV6-5
TGTGCCAGCACTTGGACAGCGCATCAGCCCCAGCATTTT
CASTWTAHQPQHF
>-|TRBD2|TRBJ2-7|TRBV9
TGTGCCAGCAGCGTCGGGCTAGCGGGAATCTACGAGCAGTACTTC
CASSVGLAGIYEQYF
>-|TRBD1|TRBJ1-5|TRBV28
TGTGCCAGCAGACCCAGGACAGGGAGAGGCCAGCCCCAGCATTTT
CASRPRTGRGQPQHF
>once|TRBD1|TRBJ2-7|TRBV4-1
TGCGCCAGCAGCCAAGGGGTACAGGGGGACGCCTACGAGCAGTACTTC
CASSQGVQGDAYEQYF
>-|TRBD2|TRBJ2-5|TRBV6-6
TGTGCCAGCAGCCCCACCGGGGGGGTCCAAGAGACCCAGTACTTC
CASSPTGGVQETQYF
>-|-|TRBJ2-7|TRBV7-8
TGTGCCAGCACCCGGGGACACCCGCCTACCGAGCAGTACTTC
CASTRGHPPTEQYF
>-|TRBD1|TRBJ1-4|TRBV27
TGTGCCAGCAGTTTCCGGGACAGGGAGTATGAAAAACTGTTTTTT
CASSFRDREYEKLFF
>-|TRBD1|TRBJ2-1|TRBV11-1
TGTGCCAGCCGGACAGGCCTCGGGTGGGAGCAGTTCTTC
CASRTGLGWEQFF
>-|-|TRBJ1-5|TRBV9
TGTGCCAGCAGTCAGGGGCACCGGGAGCCCCAGCATTTT
CASSQGHREPQHF
>-|TRBD2|TRBJ2-3|TRBV10-3
TGTGCCATCAGTGACCCTGAGGAGCGGGGGGGGTCAGATACGCAGTATTTT
CAISDPEERGGSDTQYF
>-|TRBD1|TRBJ2-7|TRBV2
TGTGCCAGCAGTGAACGGGACAGGGCCTACGAGCAGTACTTC
CASSERDRAYEQYF
>-|TRBD1|TRBJ1-4|TRBV30
TGTGCCTGGAGTGAGCCACACAGGGGGAGAGGTGAAAAACTGTTTTTT
CAWSEPHRGRGEKLFF
>-|-|TRBJ2-3|TRBV2
TGTGCCAGCAGTGAATCGGAGGGAACAGATACGCAGTATTTT
CASSESEGTDTQYF
>-|-|TRBJ2-7|TRBV5-6
TGTGCCAGCAGCTTGTCGACTGCCGAGCAGTACTTC
CASSLSTAEQYF
>few|-|TRBJ2-7|TRBV29-1
TGCAGCGTTGAAGTACAGGGCGACGAGCAGTACTTC
CSVEVQGDEQYF